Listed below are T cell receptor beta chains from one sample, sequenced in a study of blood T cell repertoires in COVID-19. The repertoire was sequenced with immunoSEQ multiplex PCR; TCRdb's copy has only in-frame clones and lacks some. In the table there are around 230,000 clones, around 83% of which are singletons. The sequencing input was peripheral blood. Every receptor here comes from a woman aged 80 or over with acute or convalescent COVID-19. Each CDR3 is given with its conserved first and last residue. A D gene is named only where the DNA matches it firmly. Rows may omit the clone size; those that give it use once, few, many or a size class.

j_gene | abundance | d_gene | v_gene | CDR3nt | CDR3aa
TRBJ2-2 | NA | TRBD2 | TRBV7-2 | TGTGCCAGCAGCTTAGCTGGCGGGGGTAACACCGGGGAGCTGTTTTTT | CASSLAGGGNTGELFF
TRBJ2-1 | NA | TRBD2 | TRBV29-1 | TGCAGCGTGACGCCCGTTCGGGGGGGTGGTGAGCAGTTCTTC | CSVTPVRGGGEQFF
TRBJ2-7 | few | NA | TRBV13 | TGTGCCAGCAGTCGCTCCGGGACATTACACGAGCAGTACTTC | CASSRSGTLHEQYF
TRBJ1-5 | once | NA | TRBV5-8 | TGTGCCAGCAGCTTTTTTGGGGTAGGGGTAGGCGGCAATCAGCCCCAGCATTTT | CASSFFGVGVGGNQPQHF
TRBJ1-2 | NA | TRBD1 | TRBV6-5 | TGTGCCAGCAGCAAGACAGGGGGAGACTATGGCTACACCTTC | CASSKTGGDYGYTF
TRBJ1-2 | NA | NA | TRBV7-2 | TGTGCCAGCAGTGTAGAAGCCGGGTTCTTCGGCTATGGCTACACCTTC | CASSVEAGFFGYGYTF
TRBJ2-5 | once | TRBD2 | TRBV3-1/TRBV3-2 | TGTGCCAGCAGCCAACAGGGACTAGCGGGGATAGAGACCCAGTACTTC | CASSQQGLAGIETQYF
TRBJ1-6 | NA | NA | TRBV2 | TGTGCCAGCAGTGAAATCGGGAATTCACCCCTCCACTTT | CASSEIGNSPLHF
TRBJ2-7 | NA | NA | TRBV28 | TGTGCCAGCAGCCCTTCGCGGAGGCTGTACGAGCAGTACTTC | CASSPSRRLYEQYF
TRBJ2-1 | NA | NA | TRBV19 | TGTGCCAGTAGGGCTAGCAGCAATGAGCAGTTCTTC | CASRASSNEQFF
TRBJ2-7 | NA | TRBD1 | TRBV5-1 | TGCGCCAGCAGCCCCGGGACAGGGCTAGAGCAGTACTTC | CASSPGTGLEQYF
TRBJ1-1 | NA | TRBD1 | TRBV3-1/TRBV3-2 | TGTGCCAGCAGCCAAAACAGGGGGAACACTGAAGCTTTCTTT | CASSQNRGNTEAFF
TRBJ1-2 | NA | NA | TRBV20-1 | TGCAGTGCTAGTCCCCCCCTGGGCAGCTATGGCTACACCTTC | CSASPPLGSYGYTF
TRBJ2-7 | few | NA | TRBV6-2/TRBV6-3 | TGTGCCAGCAGTTGGGGGAGGTACGAGCAGTACTTC | CASSWGRYEQYF
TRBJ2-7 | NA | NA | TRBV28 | TGTGCCAGCAGATACGGGATCTCCTACGAGCAGTACTTC | CASRYGISYEQYF
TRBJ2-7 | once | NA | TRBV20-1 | TGCAGTGCTGCGAGCTCCTACGAGCAGTACTTC | CSAASSYEQYF
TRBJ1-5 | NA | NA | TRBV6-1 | TGTGCCAGCAGTGACCAGGCTTATCAGCCCCAGCATTTT | CASSDQAYQPQHF
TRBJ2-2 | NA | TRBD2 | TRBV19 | TGTGCCAGTGCCCCACGGGGGGGGGCGGGGACCGGGGAGCTGTTTTTT | CASAPRGGAGTGELFF
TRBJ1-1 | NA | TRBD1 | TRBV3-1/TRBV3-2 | TGTGCCAGCAGCCAACCAAAAACAGGGGGTTGGACTGAAGCTTTCTTT | CASSQPKTGGWTEAFF
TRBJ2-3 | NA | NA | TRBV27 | TGTGCCAGCAGTTTATACTCGGGACTTGGTACGCAGTATTTT | CASSLYSGLGTQYF
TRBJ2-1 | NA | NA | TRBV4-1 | TGCGCCAGCAGCCAAGATCCGAGAGGGGGGGCGAATGAGCAGTTCTTC | CASSQDPRGGANEQFF
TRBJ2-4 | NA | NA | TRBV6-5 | TGTGCCAGCAGTTACTACGGGACCGGGACACGAAACATTCAGTACTTC | CASSYYGTGTRNIQYF
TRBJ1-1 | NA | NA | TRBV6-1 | TGTGCCAGCAGTGAGTGGGGGGCTGAAGCTTTCTTT | CASSEWGAEAFF
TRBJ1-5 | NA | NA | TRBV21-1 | TGTGCCAGCAGCCTACGCCAAGTTAGCAATCAGCCCCAGCATTTT | CASSLRQVSNQPQHF
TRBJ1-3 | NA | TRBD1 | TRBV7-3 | TGTGCCAGCAGCGCGGGAGGGGGCTCAGGCATATATTTT | CASSAGGGSGIYF
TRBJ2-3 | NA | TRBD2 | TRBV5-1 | TGCGCCAGCAGCTTGGACCCGGGGGGGGCGGATACGCAGTATTTT | CASSLDPGGADTQYF
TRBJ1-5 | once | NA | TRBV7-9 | TGTGCCAGCAGCTTAGATCGGGATCAGCCCCAGCATTTT | CASSLDRDQPQHF
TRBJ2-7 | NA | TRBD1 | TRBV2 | TGTGCCAGCAGCAGGGCCCGGGACAGCGCCCTATACGAGCAGTACTTC | CASSRARDSALYEQYF
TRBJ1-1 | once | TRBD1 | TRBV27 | TGTGCCAGCACCTGCCGGGACAGGAAACGCCCAGCCCACACTGAAGCTTTCTTT | CASTCRDRKRPAHTEAFF
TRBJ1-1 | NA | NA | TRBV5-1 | TGCGCCAGCAGCTCGGGACTAATGTACACTGAAGCTTTCTTT | CASSSGLMYTEAFF
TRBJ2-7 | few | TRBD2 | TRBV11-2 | TGTGCCAGCAGCCCCTGGCGCGGGAGTCGTTACGAGCAGTACTTC | CASSPWRGSRYEQYF
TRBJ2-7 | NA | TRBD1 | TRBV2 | TGTGCCAGCAGTGGGGGACAGGGACCCTACGAGCAGTACTTC | CASSGGQGPYEQYF
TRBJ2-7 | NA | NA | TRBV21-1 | TGTGCCAGCAGCAAAGTGGGCACCGTCTTCTTCTCCTACGAGCAGTACTTC | CASSKVGTVFFSYEQYF
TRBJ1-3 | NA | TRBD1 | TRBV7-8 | TGTGCCAGCAGCTTACAGGGGGCACACTCTGGAAACACCATATATTTT | CASSLQGAHSGNTIYF
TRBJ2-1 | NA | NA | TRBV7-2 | TGTGCCAGCAGCTCCCTCATGAGCGTGAGCTCCTACAATGAGCAGTTCTTC | CASSSLMSVSSYNEQFF
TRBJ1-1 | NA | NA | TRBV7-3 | TGTGCCAGCAGCCCGCAGAGGGACACTGAAGCTTTCTTT | CASSPQRDTEAFF
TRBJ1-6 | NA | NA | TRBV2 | TGTGCCAGCATTGAACAGGGTGGGTGGAATTCACCCCTCCACTTT | CASIEQGGWNSPLHF
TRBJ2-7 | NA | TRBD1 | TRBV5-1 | TGCGCCAGCAGCTTGGGACAGGGGTTCAACGAGCAGTACTTC | CASSLGQGFNEQYF
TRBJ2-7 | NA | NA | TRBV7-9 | TGTGCCAGCAGCTTAGGAGAGTCCTACGAGCAGTACTTC | CASSLGESYEQYF
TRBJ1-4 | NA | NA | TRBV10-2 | TGCGCCAGCAGTGAGTCCACAGCTTATGAAAAACTGTTTTTT | CASSESTAYEKLFF
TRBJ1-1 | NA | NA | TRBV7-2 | TGTGCCAGCAGCTTAGAGCGCCAGGGGAGAGCTTTCTTT | CASSLERQGRAFF
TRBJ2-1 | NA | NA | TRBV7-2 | TGTGCCAGCAGCCCCGGGATAGCCCCATCCTACAATGAGCAGTTCTTC | CASSPGIAPSYNEQFF
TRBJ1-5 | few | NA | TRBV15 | TGTGCCACCAGCAGAGATACAGGCAGGGGCAATCAGCCCCAGCATTTT | CATSRDTGRGNQPQHF
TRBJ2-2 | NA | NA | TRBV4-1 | TGCGCCAGCAGACAGGAGAACACAAACACCGGGGAGCTGTTTTTT | CASRQENTNTGELFF
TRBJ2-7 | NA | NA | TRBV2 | TGTGCCAGCAAGTCAGGGGGGTCCTACGAGCAGTACTTC | CASKSGGSYEQYF
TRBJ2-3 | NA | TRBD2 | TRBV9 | TGTGCCAGCAGCGTAGCGAGCGGGGGGCTCACAGATACGCAGTATTTT | CASSVASGGLTDTQYF
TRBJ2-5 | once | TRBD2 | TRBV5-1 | TGCGCCAGCAGCCCCCAAGCGGGGGGGCAAGAGACCCAGTACTTC | CASSPQAGGQETQYF
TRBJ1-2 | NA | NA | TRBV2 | TGTGCCAGCAGTGAACGCAGGGGAGCTAACTATGGCTACACCTTC | CASSERRGANYGYTF
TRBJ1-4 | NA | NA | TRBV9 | TGTGCCAGCAGCGTAGTAGAGTCAGGGGAACTGTTTTTT | CASSVVESGELFF
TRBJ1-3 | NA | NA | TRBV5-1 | TGCGCCAGCAGCCTGGACGGGAACTCTGGAAACACCATATATTTT | CASSLDGNSGNTIYF
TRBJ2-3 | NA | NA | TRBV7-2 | TGTGCCAGCAGCTTAGGGCCGGGCGGCGGGACAGATACGCAGTATTTT | CASSLGPGGGTDTQYF
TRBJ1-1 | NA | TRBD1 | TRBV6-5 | TGTGCCAGCAGGTCGACAGGGTCCGCGGCTTTCTTT | CASRSTGSAAFF
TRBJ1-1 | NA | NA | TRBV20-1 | TGCAGTGCTAGTTTCCGGGTGGACACTGAAGCTTTCTTT | CSASFRVDTEAFF
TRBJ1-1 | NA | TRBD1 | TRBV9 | TGTGCCAGCAGCAACAGGGGAGGAAACACTGAAGCTTTCTTT | CASSNRGGNTEAFF
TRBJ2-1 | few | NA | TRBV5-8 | TGTGCCAGCAGCCCCGGACTACCCTCCTACAATGAGCAGTTCTTC | CASSPGLPSYNEQFF